This T cell receptor (beta chain) was captured in a study of T cells in Graves' hyperthyroidism and ophthalmopathy. Study-wide context: Peripheral blood was collected at initial diagnosis, before any treatment.

No ophthalmopathy progression within 18 months constituted stable Graves' hyperthyroidism. Newly diagnosed hyperthyroidism, duration under 2 months, in patients aged 18 to 65. The length of the CDR3 is 16 residues. The germline V gene encodes CDR1 MNHNS and CDR2 SASEGT. Between the trimmed V and J ends, which lost 1 base and 1 base, there was a span of 14 bases. Study outcomes and limitations: Using 13 V-J features, a model discriminated ophthalmopathy from stable hyperthyroidism.

Worth noting for this clonotype: The antigen is not known.

There were TCR beta CDR3 regions amplified from RNA transcripts. The TCR CDR3 was amplified in a first-round RT-PCR using the HTBI primer set. TCRdb used MiXCR to reprocess the multiplex PCR reads, holding one entry per CDR3 protein. The sample lists 700,000 to 850,000 distinct CDR3 sequences, about 35% occurring once. The chain uses TRBV6-1 and TRBJ2-7; D may be TRBD1 (5 bases). This clonotype originated in a woman in her forties with Graves' hyperthyroidism. Sequenced material: blood. CDR3 coding DNA: TGTGCCAGCAGTGAAGTCCCCACAGGAGCTTCCTACGAGCAGTACTTC. Amino acids: CASSEVPTGASYEQYF.